This is a list of T cell receptor beta chains from one sample in a study of T cells after yellow fever vaccination. TCRdb re-analysed the 5' RACE reads in MiXCR, keeping a single row per CDR3 protein. The table has roughly 63,000 distinct CDR3 sequences, 6.5% to 8% seen once; the top ten hold 36%. Sequenced here: CD8+ T cells sorted from PBMCs, sampled 15 days after the yellow fever booster vaccination. Receptors were obtained from a man between 25 and 39 years old who received the YFV17D yellow fever vaccine. The CDR3 runs from the conserved cysteine through the conserved F or W.

V gene | CDR3 length | CDR3 protein
TRBV10-3 | 16 | CAIRGGTGGFDTEAFF
TRBV7-2 | 11 | CASSFGYEQFF
TRBV27 | 11 | CASSRASEQYF
TRBV6-1 | 17 | CASSVEIGLAGEETQYF
TRBV19 | 17 | CASSIGGDLNSYNEQFF
TRBV6-1 | 16 | CASANEGGDAAEKLFF
TRBV24-1 | 15 | CATSETGNSNQPQHF
TRBV5-1 | 15 | CASSSRGQPTDEQFF
TRBV27 | 15 | CASSLSVILYNEQFF
TRBV4-3 | 15 | CASSQESQSAMGYTF
TRBV7-9 | 16 | CASSFPQVEGANVLTF
TRBV10-3 | 11 | CALQDTYGYTF
TRBV5-1 | 13 | CASSLEHTYEQYF
TRBV27 | 16 | CASSLVLAGTYNEQFF
TRBV13 | 16 | CASSSSQLAGYNEQFF
TRBV2 | 11 | CASKGTGLLYF
TRBV28 | 16 | CASSQDATDDGNTIYF
TRBV5-6 | 12 | CASSRGSYEQYF
TRBV19 | 18 | CASSPGTSGSGLYNEQFF
TRBV19 | 13 | CASRKDRGQPQHF
TRBV15 | 14 | CATSSGSGANVLTF
TRBV25-1 | 14 | CASQPQGFQETQYF
TRBV5-6 | 13 | CATTSGDYNEQFF
TRBV30 | 14 | CAWTGATFQETQYF
TRBV6-5 | 13 | CASSSGHNQPQHF
TRBV12-3/TRBV12-4 | 12 | CASSFDQTEQFF
TRBV4-2 | 16 | CASSQVGSAGEETQYF
TRBV15 | 16 | CATSRDRGWMGETQYF
TRBV19 | 15 | CASSIRSASRNEQFF
TRBV4-3 | 16 | CASSQETGTSAYEQYF
TRBV12-3/TRBV12-4 | 16 | CASSLGKGADTGELFF
TRBV7-9 | 20 | CASSSPSGLAGALSYNEQFF
TRBV27 | 14 | CASSSLAEGYEQYF
TRBV7-2 | 17 | CASSPSTLAGNGDTQYF
TRBV29-1 | 11 | CSVVGRGEQFF
TRBV19 | 13 | CASSILGNTEAFF
TRBV7-6 | 15 | CASSLEVGPILEQYF
TRBV18 | 14 | CASSPPPGTGEQFF
TRBV28 | 14 | CASTLGGKGETQYF
TRBV6-2/TRBV6-3 | 15 | CASHPAGHFYNEQFF
TRBV4-3 | 17 | CASSQDSLNGASYEQYF